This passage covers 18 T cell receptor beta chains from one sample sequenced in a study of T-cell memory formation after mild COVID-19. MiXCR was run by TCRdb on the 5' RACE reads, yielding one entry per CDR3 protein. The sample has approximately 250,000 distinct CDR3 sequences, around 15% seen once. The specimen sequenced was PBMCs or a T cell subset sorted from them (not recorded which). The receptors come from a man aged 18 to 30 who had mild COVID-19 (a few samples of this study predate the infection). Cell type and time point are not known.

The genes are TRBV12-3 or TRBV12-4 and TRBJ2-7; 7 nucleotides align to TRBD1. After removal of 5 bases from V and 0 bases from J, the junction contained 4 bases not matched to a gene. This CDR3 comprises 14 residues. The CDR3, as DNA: TGTGCCAGCAGTAAGACAGGGAACTCCTACGAGCAGTACGTC. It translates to CASSKTGNSYEQYV.

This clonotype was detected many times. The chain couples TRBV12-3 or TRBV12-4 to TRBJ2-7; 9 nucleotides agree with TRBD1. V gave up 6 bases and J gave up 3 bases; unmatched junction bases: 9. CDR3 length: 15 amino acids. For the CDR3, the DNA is TGTGCCAGCAGCCGGCCGGACAGGGGTATCTACGAGCAGTACTTC. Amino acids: CASSRPDRGIYEQYF.

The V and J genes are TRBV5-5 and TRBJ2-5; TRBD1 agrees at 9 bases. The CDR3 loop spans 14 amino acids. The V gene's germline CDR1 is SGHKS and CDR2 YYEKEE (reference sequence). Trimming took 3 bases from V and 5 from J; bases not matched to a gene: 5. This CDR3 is CASSWTTGGETQYF. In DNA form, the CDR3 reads TGTGCCAGCAGCTGGACCACAGGGGGCGAGACCCAGTACTTC.

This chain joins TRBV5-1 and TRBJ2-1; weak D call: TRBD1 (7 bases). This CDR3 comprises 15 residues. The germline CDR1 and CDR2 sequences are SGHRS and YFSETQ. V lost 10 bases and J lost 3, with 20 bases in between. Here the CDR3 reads CARVRGAKNYNEQFF. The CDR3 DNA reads TGCGCCCGGGTCAGGGGGGCAAAGAACTACAATGAGCAGTTCTTC. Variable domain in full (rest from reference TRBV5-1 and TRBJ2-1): KAGVTQTPRYLIKTRGQQVTLSCSPISGHRSVSWYQQTPGQGLQFLFEYFSETQRNKGNFPGRFSGRQFSNSRSEMNVSTLELGDSALYLCARVRGAKNYNEQFFGPGTRLTVL.

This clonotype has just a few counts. Here the CDR3 reads CASSHGQGDGQPQHF. CDR3 DNA sequence: TGTGCCAGCAGCCATGGACAGGGGGATGGACAGCCCCAGCATTTT. V and J are TRBV7-6 and TRBJ1-5, with 10 bases identical to TRBD1. The CDR3 extends over 15 amino acids. V dropped 5 bases and J dropped 7; count of bases not matched to a gene: 8. CDR1 is SGHVS and CDR2 is FNYEAQ in the germline V gene.

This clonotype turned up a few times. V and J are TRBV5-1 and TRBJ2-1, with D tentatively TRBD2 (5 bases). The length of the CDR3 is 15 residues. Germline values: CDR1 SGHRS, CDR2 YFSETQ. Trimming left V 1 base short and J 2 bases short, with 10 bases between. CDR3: CASSLSGETYNEQFF. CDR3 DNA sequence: TGCGCCAGCAGCTTGAGTGGGGAGACCTACAATGAGCAGTTCTTC.

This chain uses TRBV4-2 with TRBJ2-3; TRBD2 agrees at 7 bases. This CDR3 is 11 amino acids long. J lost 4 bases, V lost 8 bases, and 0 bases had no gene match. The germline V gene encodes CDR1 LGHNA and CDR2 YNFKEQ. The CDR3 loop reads CASAGADTQYF. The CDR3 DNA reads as TGTGCCAGCGCGGGGGCAGATACGCAGTATTTT.

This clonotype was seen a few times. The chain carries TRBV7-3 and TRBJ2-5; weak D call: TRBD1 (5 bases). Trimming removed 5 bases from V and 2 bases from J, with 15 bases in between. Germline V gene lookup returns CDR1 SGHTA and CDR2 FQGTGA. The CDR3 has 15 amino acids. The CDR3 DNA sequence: TGTGCCAGCAGCCCTAACGCACAGGAGCAAGAGACCCAGTACTTC. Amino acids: CASSPNAQEQETQYF.

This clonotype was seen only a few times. The CDR3 here is CASSIDRTVWGYTF. The CDR3 coding sequence is TGTGCCAGCAGCATAGATCGTACCGTCTGGGGCTACACCTTC. The rearrangement uses TRBV5-5 and TRBJ1-2; D gene unclear. The CDR3 is 14 residues long. With 4 bases removed from V and 8 bases from J, the gap between germline ends came to 18 bases. Germline CDR1 is SGHKS and CDR2 is YYEKEE (reference sequence).

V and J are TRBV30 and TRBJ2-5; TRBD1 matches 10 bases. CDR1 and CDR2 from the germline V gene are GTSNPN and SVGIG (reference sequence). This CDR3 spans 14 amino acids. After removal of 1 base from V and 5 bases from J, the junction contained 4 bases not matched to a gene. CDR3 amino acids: CAWSGDRGGETQYF. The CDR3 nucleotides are TGTGCCTGGAGTGGGGACAGGGGAGGGGAGACCCAGTACTTC.

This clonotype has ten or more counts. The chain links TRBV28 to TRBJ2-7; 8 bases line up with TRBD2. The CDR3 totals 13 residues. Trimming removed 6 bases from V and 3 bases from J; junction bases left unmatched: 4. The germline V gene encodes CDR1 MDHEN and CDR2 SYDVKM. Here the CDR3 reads CASSGGGFYEQYV. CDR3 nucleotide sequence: TGTGCCAGCAGCGGCGGGGGGTTCTACGAGCAGTACGTC.

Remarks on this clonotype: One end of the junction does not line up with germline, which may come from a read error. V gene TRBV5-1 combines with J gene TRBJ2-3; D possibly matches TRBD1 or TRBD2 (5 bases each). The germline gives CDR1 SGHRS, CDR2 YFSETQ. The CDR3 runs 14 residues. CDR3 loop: CDSSLLGVADTQYF. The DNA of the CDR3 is TGCGACAGCAGCTTGCTGGGGGTTGCGGATACGCAGTATTTT.

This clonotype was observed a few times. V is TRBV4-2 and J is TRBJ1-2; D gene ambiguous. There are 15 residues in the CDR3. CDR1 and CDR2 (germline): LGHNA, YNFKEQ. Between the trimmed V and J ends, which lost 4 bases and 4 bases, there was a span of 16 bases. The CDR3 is CASSPFETEAYGYTF. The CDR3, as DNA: TGTGCCAGCAGCCCCTTTGAGACTGAGGCCTATGGCTACACCTTC.

The chain's CDR3 is CASSLRRAGELFF. CDR3 in DNA: TGTGCCAGCAGTCTCAGGAGGGCCGGGGAGCTGTTTTTT. The chain joins TRBV12-3 or TRBV12-4 to TRBJ2-2; tentatively, D is TRBD2 (6 bases). This CDR3 has 13 residues. Trimming removed 5 bases at V and 6 bases at J, with 10 bases between.

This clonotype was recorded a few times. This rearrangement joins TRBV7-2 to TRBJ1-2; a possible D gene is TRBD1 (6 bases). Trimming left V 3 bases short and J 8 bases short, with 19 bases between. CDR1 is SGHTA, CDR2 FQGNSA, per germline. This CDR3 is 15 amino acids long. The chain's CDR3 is CASSFYRERMRGYTF. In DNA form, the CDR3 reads TGTGCCAGCAGCTTCTACAGGGAAAGGATGCGGGGCTACACCTTC.

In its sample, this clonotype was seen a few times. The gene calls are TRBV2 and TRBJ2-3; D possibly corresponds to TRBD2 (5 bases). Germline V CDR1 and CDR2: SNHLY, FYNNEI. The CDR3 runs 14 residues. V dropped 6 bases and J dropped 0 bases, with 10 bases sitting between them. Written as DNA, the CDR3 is TGTGCCAGCAGAGGAGGACCTAGCACAGATACGCAGTATTTT. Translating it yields CASRGGPSTDTQYF. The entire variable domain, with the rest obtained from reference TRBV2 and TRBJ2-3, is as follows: EPEVTQTPSHQVTQMGQEVILRCVPISNHLYFYWYRQILGQKVEFLVSFYNNEISEKSEIFDDQFSVERPDGSNFTLKIRSTKLEDSAMYFCASRGGPSTDTQYFGPGTRLTVL.

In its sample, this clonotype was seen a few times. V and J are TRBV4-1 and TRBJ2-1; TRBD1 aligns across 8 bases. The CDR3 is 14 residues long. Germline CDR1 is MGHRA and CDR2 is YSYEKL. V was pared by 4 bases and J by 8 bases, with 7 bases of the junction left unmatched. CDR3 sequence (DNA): TGCGCCAGCAGCCTGGCGGACAGGGTCGATGAGCAGTTCTTC. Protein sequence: CASSLADRVDEQFF.

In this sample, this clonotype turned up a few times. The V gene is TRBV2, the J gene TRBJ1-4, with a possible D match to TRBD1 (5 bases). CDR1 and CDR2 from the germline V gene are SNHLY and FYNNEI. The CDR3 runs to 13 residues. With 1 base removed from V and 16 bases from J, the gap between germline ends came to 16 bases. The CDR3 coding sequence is TGTGCCAGCAGTGAAGGGACACCTGACTCGAAGTTTTTT. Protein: CASSEGTPDSKFF.